The clone carrying this TCR beta chain was seen a single time. No antigen is known for it. These data originate in a study of T cells and Merkel cell carcinoma outcomes. Study conclusions and caveats: Reportedly, T-cell repertoire with density predicts Merkel cell carcinoma outcomes.

Produced via immunoSEQ multiplex PCR; TCRdb's table is partial and in-frame only. The profile covers approximately 6,300 clones, with 60% to 85% appearing a single time and 5.9% taken by the ten largest. V shed 4 bases and J 4 bases; nucleotides not matched to a gene: 5. Germline CDR1 and CDR2: LNHDA and SQIVND (reference sequence). There are 14 residues in the CDR3. This TCR came from a human donor with Merkel cell carcinoma. The sample was tumor tissue from Merkel cell carcinoma. The V gene is TRBV19, the J gene TRBJ2-7, with 9 bases that match TRBD1. The CDR3 sequence is CASSTGQGLYEQYF. DNA for the CDR3: TGTGCCAGTAGTACAGGACAGGGGCTATACGAGCAGTACTTC. The variable domain in full, completed from reference TRBV19 and TRBJ2-7, reads DGGITQSPKYLFRKEGQNVTLSCEQNLNHDAMYWYRQDPGQGLRLIYYSQIVNDFQKGDIAEGYSVSREKKESFPLTVTSAQKNPTAFYLCASSTGQGLYEQYFGPGTRLTVT.